Detailed here is one T cell receptor beta chain. The data were obtained in a study of blood T cells in healthy people across ages. Then a second PCR, running roughly 7 to 11 cycles, was carried out with a sample-barcoded 5' primer and a J-beta primer mix. MiXCR was run by TCRdb on the 5' RACE reads, yielding one entry per CDR3 protein. The data contain about 1.6 million distinct CDR3 sequences, about 32% of them singletons. The CDR3 has 17 residues. J lost 8 bases, V lost 6 bases, and 17 bases had no gene match. Per the germline V gene, CDR1 is SNHLY and CDR2 is FYNNEI. The chain recombines TRBV2 with TRBJ2-1, with 9 nucleotides matching TRBD1. The sample was blood. The receptor was derived from a woman between 25 and 40 years old in good health. The CDR3 coding sequence is TGTGCCAGCAGCGACCCCTTGAGGGACAGGGTAACTCATGAGCAGTTCTTC. Its translation is CASSDPLRDRVTHEQFF.